A selection of T cell receptor beta chains follows, all from one sample in a study of CD8 T cells in ankylosing spondylitis. MiXCR, run by TCRdb on the 5' RACE reads, gives a single entry per CDR3 protein. The data contain about 130,000 distinct CDR3 sequences, 11% of them singletons. The sequenced sample was blood, either unsorted or a sorted T cell fraction (not recorded which). These receptors originate from a female donor with ankylosing spondylitis or in good health (not recorded which). Both conserved end residues are part of each CDR3. A D gene is named only where the DNA matches it firmly. A row's size may be missing; if present it is once, few, many or a size class.

TRBJ1-4,TRBV20-1,TRBD1,many,TGCAGTGCTAGAGATCCGACAGGGATGACTGAAAAACTGTTTTTT,CSARDPTGMTEKLFF
TRBJ2-3,TRBV9,NA,many,TGTGCCAGCAGCGGACAAGGTTTCAGCACAGATACGCAGTATTTT,CASSGQGFSTDTQYF
TRBJ1-6,TRBV30,NA,many,TGTGCCTGGACTGGCCAGGGCTATTCACCCCTCCACTTT,CAWTGQGYSPLHF
TRBJ2-1,TRBV7-9,NA,few,TGTGCCAGCACCTCAGGTAGCGCGCACAATGAGCAGTTCTTC,CASTSGSAHNEQFF
TRBJ1-1,TRBV11-2,NA,many,TGTGCCAGCAGCATAGTGGGCATTGGTCTGAAAGCTTTCTTT,CASSIVGIGLKAFF
TRBJ1-1,TRBV3-1,NA,many,TGTGCCAGCAGCCAAATACGAGGGACCGTGAACACTGAAGCTTTCTTT,CASSQIRGTVNTEAFF
TRBJ1-1,TRBV3-1,NA,few,TGTGCCAGCAGCCAATCCACGCCCTGGAGCACTGAAGCTTTCTTT,CASSQSTPWSTEAFF
TRBJ2-3,TRBV20-1,NA,many,TGCAGTGCTAGAGTGGCGGGGACTCCTCCAGATACGCAGTATTTT,CSARVAGTPPDTQYF
TRBJ2-1,TRBV12-3/TRBV12-4,NA,many,TGTGCCAGCAGTCCCACTGAGGTATCCTACAATGAGCAGTTCTTC,CASSPTEVSYNEQFF
TRBJ1-2,TRBV25-1,TRBD1,many,TGTGCCAGCAGTTACAGGGGCGACTATGGCTACACCTTC,CASSYRGDYGYTF
TRBJ2-1,TRBV5-1,NA,many,TGCGCCAGCAGCGGCCGGGACTACAATGAGCAGTTCTTC,CASSGRDYNEQFF
TRBJ2-1,TRBV6-4,NA,many,TGTGCCAGCAGCCGCAGGACAGCGACTTCCTCCAATGAGCAGTTCTTC,CASSRRTATSSNEQFF
TRBJ1-2,TRBV10-2,NA,many,TGCGCCAGCAGTCCGACCGTTAACTATGGCTACACCTTC,CASSPTVNYGYTF
TRBJ2-3,TRBV12-3/TRBV12-4,TRBD1,many,TGTGCCAGCAGTTCCCGCGGCAGGGGGCGGACAGATACGCAGTATTTT,CASSSRGRGRTDTQYF
TRBJ2-1,TRBV15,TRBD2,many,TGTGCCACCAGCAGAGATCTGGGGACTAGCGCCTACCCCTCCTACAATGAGCAGTTCTTC,CATSRDLGTSAYPSYNEQFF
TRBJ1-1,TRBV10-3,TRBD1,many,TGTGCCATCAGGTGGGGACAGGGGGCAGTTGCTTTCTTT,CAIRWGQGAVAFF
TRBJ2-5,TRBV25-1,NA,many,TGTGCCAGCAGGGGTAGCGAGGGAGCCCAGTACTTC,CASRGSEGAQYF
TRBJ2-2,TRBV6-2/TRBV6-3,TRBD2,many,TGTGCCAGCACCGAGTCCGGGGGGGAAGCCGGGGAGCTGTTTTTT,CASTESGGEAGELFF
TRBJ2-1,TRBV29-1,NA,many,TGCAGCGTTGAAGCCGACTTCAAGAGCCATGAGCAGTTCTTC,CSVEADFKSHEQFF
TRBJ2-1,TRBV5-1,NA,many,TGCGCCAGCAGATCCGGGACGGATTCCCTCAATGAGCAGTTCTTC,CASRSGTDSLNEQFF
TRBJ2-3,TRBV20-1,TRBD1,many,TGCAGTGCTAGGGCGACCTCCGGGACAGGGGGTTCCACAGATACGCAGTATTTT,CSARATSGTGGSTDTQYF
TRBJ1-3,TRBV5-1,NA,NA,TGCGCCAGCAGCTTGGAAACAGTAGAGGCTGGAAACACCATATATTTT,CASSLETVEAGNTIYF
TRBJ2-3,TRBV14,TRBD2,few,TGTGCCAGCAGCCTACTAGCGGGATTAACAGATACGCAGTATTTT,CASSLLAGLTDTQYF
TRBJ1-1,TRBV20-1,TRBD1,NA,TGCAGTGCTAGAGGCGGGGAGGGACAGGGGATGTTAGCGACTGAAGCTTTCTTT,CSARGGEGQGMLATEAFF
TRBJ2-5,TRBV29-1,NA,many,TGCAGCGTTGAAGGGCGTATCCAAGAGACCCAGTACTTC,CSVEGRIQETQYF
TRBJ2-7,TRBV7-8,NA,many,TGTGCCAGCAGCTTAGCGGTAGGCGACGAGCAGTACTTC,CASSLAVGDEQYF
TRBJ2-5,TRBV5-1,TRBD2,few,TGCGCCAGCAGCTTTAGCGGGAGGGCCCCCCAGTACTTC,CASSFSGRAPQYF
TRBJ2-3,TRBV5-1,NA,NA,TGCGCCAGCAGCTACCGCGGAGGGTATGGAGATACGCAGTATTTT,CASSYRGGYGDTQYF
TRBJ2-3,TRBV20-1,TRBD2,many,TGCAGTGCTAGGACTAGCGGACGCACAGATACGCAGTATTTT,CSARTSGRTDTQYF
TRBJ2-1,TRBV7-7,NA,many,TGTGCCAGCAGCCAAGGGTATAGGGGTTCCTACAATGAGCAGTTCTTC,CASSQGYRGSYNEQFF
TRBJ2-5,TRBV28,NA,few,TGTGCCAGCAGTTCGTGGGGCGGGTCACAGGAGACCCAGTACTTC,CASSSWGGSQETQYF
TRBJ1-2,TRBV20-1,NA,many,TGCAGTGCTAGTGTCCCAGGGACTAACTATGGCTACACCTTC,CSASVPGTNYGYTF
TRBJ1-1,TRBV12-3/TRBV12-4,TRBD1,many,TGTGCCAGCAGTCCGGACAGGGAATGGGACACTGAAGCTTTCTTT,CASSPDREWDTEAFF
TRBJ1-5,TRBV20-1,NA,many,TGCAGTGCTAGTCCCGGGACGGCCGACAGGACCCAGCATTTT,CSASPGTADRTQHF
TRBJ2-1,TRBV29-1,TRBD2,many,TGCAGCGTTTATGCGAGCGGGAGGTGGAATGAGCAGTTCTTC,CSVYASGRWNEQFF
TRBJ2-7,TRBV29-1,NA,many,TGCAGCGTTGAAGATGGGGGGAAATATGCCTACGAGCAGTACTTC,CSVEDGGKYAYEQYF
TRBJ2-7,TRBV7-3,NA,few,TGTGCCAGCAGCCCAAACTTCAGACAGGCCTACGAGCAGTACTTC,CASSPNFRQAYEQYF
TRBJ2-4,TRBV28,TRBD1,NA,TGTGCCAGCAGCCCAGGGGGCCCGGCCAAAAACATTCAGTACTTC,CASSPGGPAKNIQYF
TRBJ2-2,TRBV6-4,TRBD2,many,TGTGCCAGCAGCCCTAGCGGGGGGAACACCGGGGAGCTGTTTTTT,CASSPSGGNTGELFF
TRBJ1-5,TRBV29-1,NA,NA,TGCAGCGTTTCCCGGGACAGCAATCAGCCCCAGCATTTT,CSVSRDSNQPQHF
TRBJ2-2,TRBV12-3/TRBV12-4,NA,many,TGTGCCAGCAGTTTTGGGGGGGCGGACGGGGAGCTGTTTTTT,CASSFGGADGELFF
TRBJ2-7,TRBV5-1,NA,many,TGCGCCAGCAGCTCCTCCTACGAGCAGTACTTC,CASSSSYEQYF
TRBJ1-1,TRBV7-8,NA,many,TGTGCCAGCAGCTTAGCGGCAGACACTGAAGCTTTCTTT,CASSLAADTEAFF
TRBJ2-1,TRBV19,NA,few,TGTGCCAGTAGTATGGTACGACCCGAGTTCTTC,CASSMVRPEFF
TRBJ2-5,TRBV6-5,TRBD2,few,TGTGCCAGCAGTTCCCTCGAGGGGTACGGGGGGTACCAAGAGACCCAGTACTTC,CASSSLEGYGGYQETQYF
TRBJ2-2,TRBV5-6,NA,many,TGTGCCAGCAGCTTGCGGGGGGCGAGCACCGGGGAGCTGTTTTTT,CASSLRGASTGELFF